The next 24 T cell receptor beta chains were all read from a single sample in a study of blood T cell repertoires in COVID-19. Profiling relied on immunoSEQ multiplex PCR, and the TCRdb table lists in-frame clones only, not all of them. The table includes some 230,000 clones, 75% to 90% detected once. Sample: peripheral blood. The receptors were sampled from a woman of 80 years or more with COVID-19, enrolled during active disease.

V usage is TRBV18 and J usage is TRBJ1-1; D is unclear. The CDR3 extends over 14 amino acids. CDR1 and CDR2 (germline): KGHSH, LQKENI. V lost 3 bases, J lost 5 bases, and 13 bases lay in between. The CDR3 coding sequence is TGTGCCAGCTCACCCTTAGCGAAGGAAACTGAAGCTTTCTTT. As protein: CASSPLAKETEAFF.

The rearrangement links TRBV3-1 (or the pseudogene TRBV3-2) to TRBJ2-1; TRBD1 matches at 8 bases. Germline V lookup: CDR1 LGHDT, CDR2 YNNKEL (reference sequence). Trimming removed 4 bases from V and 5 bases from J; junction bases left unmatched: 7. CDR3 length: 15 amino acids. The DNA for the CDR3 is TGTGCCAGCAGCCTTGGACAGGGACAAAACAATGAGCAGTTCTTC. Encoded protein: CASSLGQGQNNEQFF.

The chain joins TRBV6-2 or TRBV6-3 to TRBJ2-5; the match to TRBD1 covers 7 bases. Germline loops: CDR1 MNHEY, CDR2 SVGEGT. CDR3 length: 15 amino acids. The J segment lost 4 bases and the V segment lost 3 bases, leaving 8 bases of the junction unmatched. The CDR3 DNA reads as TGTGCCAGCAGTTATAATTCCAGGGGGTCAGAGACCCAGTACTTC. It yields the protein CASSYNSRGSETQYF.

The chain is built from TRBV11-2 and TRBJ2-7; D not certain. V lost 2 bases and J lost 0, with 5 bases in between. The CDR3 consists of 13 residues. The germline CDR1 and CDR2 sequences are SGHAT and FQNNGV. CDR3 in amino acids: CASSLLSSYEQYF. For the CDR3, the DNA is TGTGCCAGCAGCTTACTCTCCTCCTACGAGCAGTACTTC.

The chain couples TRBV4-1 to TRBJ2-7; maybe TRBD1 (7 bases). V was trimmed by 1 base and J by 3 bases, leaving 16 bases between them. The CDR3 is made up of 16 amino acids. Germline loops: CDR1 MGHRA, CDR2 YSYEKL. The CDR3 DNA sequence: TGCGCCAGCAGCCAAGTCTACAGGGGAGCGGGCTACGAGCAGTACTTC. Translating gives CASSQVYRGAGYEQYF.

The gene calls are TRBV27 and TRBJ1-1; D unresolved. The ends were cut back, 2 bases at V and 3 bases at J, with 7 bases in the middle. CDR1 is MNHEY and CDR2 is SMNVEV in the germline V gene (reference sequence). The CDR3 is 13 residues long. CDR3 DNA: TGTGCCAGCAGTTTACAGAGGGACACTGAAGCTTTCTTT. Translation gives CASSLQRDTEAFF.

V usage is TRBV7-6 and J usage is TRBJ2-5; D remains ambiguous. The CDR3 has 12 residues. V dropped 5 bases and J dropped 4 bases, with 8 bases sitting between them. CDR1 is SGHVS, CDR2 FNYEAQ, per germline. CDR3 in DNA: TGTGCCAGCAGCCCCTTGCGAGAGACCCAGTACTTC. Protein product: CASSPLRETQYF. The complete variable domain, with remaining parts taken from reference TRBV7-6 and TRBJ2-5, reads GAGVSQSPRYKVTKRGQDVALRCDPISGHVSLYWYRQALGQGPEFLTYFNYEAQQDKSGLPNDRFSAERPEGSISTLTIQRTEQRDSAMYRCASSPLRETQYFGPGTRLLVL.

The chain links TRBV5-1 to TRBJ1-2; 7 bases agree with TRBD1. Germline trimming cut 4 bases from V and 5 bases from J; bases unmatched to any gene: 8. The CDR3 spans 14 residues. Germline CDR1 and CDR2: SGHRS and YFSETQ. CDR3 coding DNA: TGCGCCAGCAGCCGGGAGGGGACAGCATATGGCTACACCTTC. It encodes CASSREGTAYGYTF. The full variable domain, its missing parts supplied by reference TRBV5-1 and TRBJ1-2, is KAGVTQTPRYLIKTRGQQVTLSCSPISGHRSVSWYQQTPGQGLQFLFEYFSETQRNKGNFPGRFSGRQFSNSRSEMNVSTLELGDSALYLCASSREGTAYGYTFGSGTRLTVV.

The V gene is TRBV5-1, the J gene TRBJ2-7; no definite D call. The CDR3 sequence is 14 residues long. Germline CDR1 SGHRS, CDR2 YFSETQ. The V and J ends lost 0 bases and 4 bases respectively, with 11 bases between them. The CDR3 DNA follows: TGCGCCAGCAGCTTGGTCACTACCAGTTACGAGCAGTACTTC. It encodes CASSLVTTSYEQYF.

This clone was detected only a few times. The CDR3 region is CASSTQGRTEAFF. The CDR3 nucleotides are TGTGCCAGCAGTACGCAGGGTCGTACTGAAGCTTTCTTT. The chain joins TRBV25-1 to TRBJ1-1; TRBD1 might be the D (5 bases). The CDR3 extends over 13 amino acids. V lost 5 bases and J lost 5, with 12 bases in between. Germline CDR1 and CDR2: MGHDK and SYGVNS.

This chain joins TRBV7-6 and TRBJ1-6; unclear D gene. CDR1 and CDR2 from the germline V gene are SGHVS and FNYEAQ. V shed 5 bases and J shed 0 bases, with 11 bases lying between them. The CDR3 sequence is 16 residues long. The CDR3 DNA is TGTGCCAGCAGCCCAGTTTCTAGCTCCTATAATTCACCCCTCCACTTT. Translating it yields CASSPVSSSYNSPLHF.

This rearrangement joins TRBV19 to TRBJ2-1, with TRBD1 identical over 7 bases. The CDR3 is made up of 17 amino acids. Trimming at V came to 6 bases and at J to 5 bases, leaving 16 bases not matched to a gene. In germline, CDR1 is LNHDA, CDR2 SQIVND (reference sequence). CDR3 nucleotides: TGTGCCAGTAGAAGAGGGGGCGGACGAGGGGCCAACAATGAGCAGTTCTTC. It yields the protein CASRRGGGRGANNEQFF.

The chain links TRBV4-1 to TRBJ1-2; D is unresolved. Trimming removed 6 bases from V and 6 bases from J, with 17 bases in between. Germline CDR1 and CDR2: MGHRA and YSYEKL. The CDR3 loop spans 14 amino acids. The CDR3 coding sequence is TGCGCCAGCAGTCTACTAGGGCAGATTGATGGCTACACCTTC. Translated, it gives CASSLLGQIDGYTF.

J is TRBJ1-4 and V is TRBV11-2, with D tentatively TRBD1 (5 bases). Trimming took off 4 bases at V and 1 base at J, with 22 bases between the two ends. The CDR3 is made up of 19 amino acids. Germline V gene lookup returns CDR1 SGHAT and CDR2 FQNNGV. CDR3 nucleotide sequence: TGTGCCAGCAGCTCCTCTCCTGGTCGTCGGGGACTAACTAATGAAAAACTGTTTTTT. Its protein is CASSSSPGRRGLTNEKLFF.

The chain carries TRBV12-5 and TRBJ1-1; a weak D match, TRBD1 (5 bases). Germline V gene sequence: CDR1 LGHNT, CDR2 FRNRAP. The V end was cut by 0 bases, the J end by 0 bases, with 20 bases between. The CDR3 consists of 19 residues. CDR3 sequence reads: CASGLVRRGIRGMNTEAFF. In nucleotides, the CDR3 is TGTGCTAGTGGTTTGGTACGACGGGGGATCCGTGGTATGAACACTGAAGCTTTCTTT.

The CDR3 nucleotides are TGCGCCAGCAGTCCCGGGACAGCTATTTTCTCTGGAAACACCATATATTTT. Protein product: CASSPGTAIFSGNTIYF. The chain joins TRBV5-1 to TRBJ1-3, with TRBD1 identical over 7 bases. Germline values: CDR1 SGHRS, CDR2 YFSETQ. The CDR3 is 17 residues long. V lost 5 bases to trimming and J lost 0 bases; unmatched junction nucleotides: 11.

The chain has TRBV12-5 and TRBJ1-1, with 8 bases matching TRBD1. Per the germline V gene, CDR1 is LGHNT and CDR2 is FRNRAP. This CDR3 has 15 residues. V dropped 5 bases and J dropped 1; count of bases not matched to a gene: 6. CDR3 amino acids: CASGTGQGGNTEAFF. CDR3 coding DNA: TGTGCTAGTGGTACCGGACAGGGCGGGAACACTGAAGCTTTCTTT.

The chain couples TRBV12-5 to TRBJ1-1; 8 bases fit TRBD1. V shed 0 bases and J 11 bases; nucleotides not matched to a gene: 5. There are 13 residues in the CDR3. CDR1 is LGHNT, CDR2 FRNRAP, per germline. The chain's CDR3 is CASGLVLQGAAFF. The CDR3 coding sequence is TGTGCTAGTGGTTTGGTTCTCCAGGGGGCGGCTTTCTTT.

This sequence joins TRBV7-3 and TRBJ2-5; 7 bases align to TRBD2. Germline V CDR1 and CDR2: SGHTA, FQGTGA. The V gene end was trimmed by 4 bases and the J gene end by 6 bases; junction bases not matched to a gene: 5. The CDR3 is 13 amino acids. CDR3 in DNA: TGTGCCAGCAGCTCTAGCGGTGTACAGACCCAGTACTTC. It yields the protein CASSSSGVQTQYF.

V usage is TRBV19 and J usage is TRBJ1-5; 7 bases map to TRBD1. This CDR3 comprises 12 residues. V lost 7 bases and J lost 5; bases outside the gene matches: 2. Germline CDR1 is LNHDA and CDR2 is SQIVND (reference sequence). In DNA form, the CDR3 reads TGTGCCAGTAACCAGGGGGATCAGCCCCAGCATTTT. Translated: CASNQGDQPQHF.

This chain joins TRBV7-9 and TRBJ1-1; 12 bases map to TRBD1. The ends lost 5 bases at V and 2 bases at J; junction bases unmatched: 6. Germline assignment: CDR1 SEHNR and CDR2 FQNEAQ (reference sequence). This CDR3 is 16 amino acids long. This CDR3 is CASSHRDRGPNTEAFF. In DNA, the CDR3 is TGTGCCAGCAGCCACCGGGACAGGGGGCCCAACACTGAAGCTTTCTTT.

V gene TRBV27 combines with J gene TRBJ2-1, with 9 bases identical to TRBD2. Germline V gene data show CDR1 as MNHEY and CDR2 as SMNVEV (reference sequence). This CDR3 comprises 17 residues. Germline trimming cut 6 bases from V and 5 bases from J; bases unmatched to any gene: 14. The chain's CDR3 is CASRADQLAGIDNEQFF. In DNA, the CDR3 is TGTGCCAGCAGGGCAGACCAGCTAGCGGGAATCGACAATGAGCAGTTCTTC.

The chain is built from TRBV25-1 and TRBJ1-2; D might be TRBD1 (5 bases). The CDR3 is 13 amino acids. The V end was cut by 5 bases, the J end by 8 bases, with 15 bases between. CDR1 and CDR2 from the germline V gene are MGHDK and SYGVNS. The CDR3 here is CASSLRGAEGYTF. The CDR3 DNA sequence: TGTGCCAGCAGTTTAAGGGGCGCGGAAGGCTACACCTTC.

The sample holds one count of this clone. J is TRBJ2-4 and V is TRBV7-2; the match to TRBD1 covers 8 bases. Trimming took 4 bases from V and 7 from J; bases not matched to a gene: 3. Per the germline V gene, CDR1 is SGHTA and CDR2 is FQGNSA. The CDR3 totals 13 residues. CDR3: CASSSGQGNIQYF. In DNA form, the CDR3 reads TGTGCCAGCAGCTCCGGACAGGGCAACATTCAGTACTTC.